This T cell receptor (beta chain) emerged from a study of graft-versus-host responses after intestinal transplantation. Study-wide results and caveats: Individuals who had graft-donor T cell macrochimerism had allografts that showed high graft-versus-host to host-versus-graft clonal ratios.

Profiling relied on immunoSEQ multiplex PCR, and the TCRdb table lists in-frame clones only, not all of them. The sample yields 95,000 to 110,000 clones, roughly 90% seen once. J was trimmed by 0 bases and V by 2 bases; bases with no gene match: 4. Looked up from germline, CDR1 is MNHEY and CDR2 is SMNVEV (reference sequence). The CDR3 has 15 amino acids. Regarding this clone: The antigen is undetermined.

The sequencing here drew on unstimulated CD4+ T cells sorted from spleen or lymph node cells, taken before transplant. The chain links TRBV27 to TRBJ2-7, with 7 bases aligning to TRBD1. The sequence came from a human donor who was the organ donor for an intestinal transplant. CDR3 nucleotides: TGTGCCAGCAGTTTAGTGGGACAGCTCTCCTACGAGCAGTACTTC. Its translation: CASSLVGQLSYEQYF.